The subject of this entry is one TCR beta chain. Its specificity is unknown. The sample originates from a study of T cell responses to AZD1222 COVID-19 vaccine. Trimming removed 1 base from V and 2 bases from J, with 11 bases in between. CDR3 length: 15 residues. The germline V gene encodes CDR1 SGHVS and CDR2 FQNEAQ. Findings and limits, study-wide: Rises in breadth and depth of Spike-specific TCRs came after two AZD1222 doses. Donors were mostly white British, more females; clonal diversity possibly underestimated.

Sequencing used immunoSEQ multiplex PCR; TCRdb keeps in-frame clones, though not all of them. Of around 81,000 clones in the sample, over 80% are singletons; the top ten hold about 3.1%. The chain combines TRBV7-8 with TRBJ1-2; D ambiguous. This material consisted of peripheral blood, taken on day 0 of AZD1222 vaccination. This clonotype originated in an adult in good health. In DNA form, the CDR3 reads TGTGCCAGCAGCTTAGGAGGAGGCAGGAACTATGGCTACACCTTC. Translation gives CASSLGGGRNYGYTF.